This is a list of T cell receptor beta chains from one sample in a study of T cells in tuberculosis. This table comes from immunoSEQ multiplex PCR, and its TCRdb copy is limited to in-frame clones, with some not included. The table has about 20,000 clones, approximately 90% seen once. The sequenced sample consisted of PBMCs. These receptors originate from a donor aged 10-35 years with latent tuberculosis or without tuberculosis infection. The CDR3 runs from the conserved cysteine through the conserved F or W. D genes are given only for firm matches. Not all rows give a size; the values are once, few, many and, for expanded clones, a class.

CDR3 protein: CASSLRGGIDGYTF
CDR3 DNA: TGTGCCAGCAGCCTGAGGGGGGGCATCGATGGCTACACCTTC
clone size: NA
J gene: TRBJ1-2
D gene: NA
V gene: TRBV7-2

CDR3 protein: CASSMGQGNSPLHF
CDR3 DNA: TGTGCCAGTAGTATGGGACAGGGGAATTCACCCCTCCACTTT
clone size: NA
J gene: TRBJ1-6
D gene: TRBD1
V gene: TRBV19

CDR3 protein: CASSPPGQGADGYTF
CDR3 DNA: TGTGCCAGCTCACCACCAGGGCAGGGGGCTGATGGCTACACCTTC
clone size: NA
J gene: TRBJ1-2
D gene: TRBD1
V gene: TRBV18

CDR3 protein: CASKAGVTGIYNEQFF
CDR3 DNA: TGTGCCAGCAAAGCGGGGGTAACGGGAATCTACAATGAGCAGTTCTTC
clone size: NA
J gene: TRBJ2-1
D gene: TRBD2
V gene: TRBV2

CDR3 protein: CASSPQDRQYF
CDR3 DNA: TGTGCCAGCAGCCCCCAGGACAGACAGTACTTC
clone size: once
J gene: TRBJ2-7
D gene: NA
V gene: TRBV4-2

CDR3 protein: CSVEAPGGGYGYTF
CDR3 DNA: TGCAGCGTTGAAGCGCCGGGCGGGGGCTATGGCTACACCTTC
clone size: NA
J gene: TRBJ1-2
D gene: NA
V gene: TRBV29-1

CDR3 protein: CASSFRGSQNEQFF
CDR3 DNA: TGTGCCAGCAGCTTCCGGGGGTCGCAAAATGAGCAGTTCTTC
clone size: NA
J gene: TRBJ2-1
D gene: NA
V gene: TRBV11-3

CDR3 protein: CASSLDSSGSYNSPLHF
CDR3 DNA: TGCGCCAGCAGCCTGGACTCCTCTGGGTCCTATAATTCACCCCTCCACTTT
clone size: NA
J gene: TRBJ1-6
D gene: NA
V gene: TRBV4-1

CDR3 protein: CASSVGQGVNYGYTF
CDR3 DNA: TGCGCCAGCAGCGTCGGACAGGGTGTTAACTATGGCTACACCTTC
clone size: NA
J gene: TRBJ1-2
D gene: TRBD1
V gene: TRBV4-1

CDR3 protein: CAWSDGDTEAFF
CDR3 DNA: TGTGCCTGGAGTGACGGGGATACTGAAGCTTTCTTT
clone size: NA
J gene: TRBJ1-1
D gene: NA
V gene: TRBV30

CDR3 protein: CASSPRLAGGPVETQYF
CDR3 DNA: TGTGCCAGCAGCCCTCGACTAGCGGGGGGGCCCGTGGAGACCCAGTACTTC
clone size: NA
J gene: TRBJ2-5
D gene: TRBD2
V gene: TRBV13

CDR3 protein: CASSVQGYDTQYF
CDR3 DNA: TGTGCCAGCAGCGTACAGGGGTATGATACGCAGTATTTT
clone size: NA
J gene: TRBJ2-3
D gene: TRBD1
V gene: TRBV14

CDR3 protein: CASSEGTGGAWGYTF
CDR3 DNA: TGTGCCAGCAGTGAAGGGACAGGGGGCGCCTGGGGCTACACCTTC
clone size: few
J gene: TRBJ1-2
D gene: TRBD1
V gene: TRBV6-1

CDR3 protein: CASSTLRYGYTF
CDR3 DNA: TGCGCCAGCAGCACGCTGCGATATGGCTACACCTTC
clone size: NA
J gene: TRBJ1-2
D gene: NA
V gene: TRBV4-1

CDR3 protein: CASSVGTGEYEQYF
CDR3 DNA: TGTGCCAGCAGCGTAGGAACAGGGGAATACGAGCAGTACTTC
clone size: NA
J gene: TRBJ2-7
D gene: TRBD1
V gene: TRBV9

CDR3 protein: CASSDNSRDRGPETQYF
CDR3 DNA: TGTGCCAGCAGTGATAACTCAAGGGACAGGGGGCCGGAGACCCAGTACTTC
clone size: NA
J gene: TRBJ2-5
D gene: TRBD1
V gene: TRBV25-1

CDR3 protein: CASSYGGSYEQYF
CDR3 DNA: TGTGCCAGCAGTTACGGAGGGTCCTACGAGCAGTACTTC
clone size: few
J gene: TRBJ2-7
D gene: NA
V gene: TRBV6-6

CDR3 protein: CASSFAPGPSYEQYF
CDR3 DNA: TGCGCCAGCAGCTTCGCGCCAGGTCCTTCCTACGAGCAGTACTTC
clone size: NA
J gene: TRBJ2-7
D gene: NA
V gene: TRBV5-1

CDR3 protein: CASSLLAGGYNTEAFF
CDR3 DNA: TGTGCCAGCAGTTTATTGGCAGGGGGCTATAACACTGAAGCTTTCTTT
clone size: NA
J gene: TRBJ1-1
D gene: TRBD1
V gene: TRBV28

CDR3 protein: CATSLQGARNEQYF
CDR3 DNA: TGTGCCACCAGCTTACAGGGGGCGCGGAACGAGCAGTACTTC
clone size: NA
J gene: TRBJ2-7
D gene: TRBD1
V gene: TRBV15

CDR3 protein: CATSRALTETEAFF
CDR3 DNA: TGTGCCACCAGCAGAGCTTTGACGGAGACTGAAGCTTTCTTT
clone size: NA
J gene: TRBJ1-1
D gene: NA
V gene: TRBV15

CDR3 protein: CASSSSTGGNEQFF
CDR3 DNA: TGTGCCAGCAGCTCCTCGACGGGAGGCAATGAGCAGTTCTTC
clone size: NA
J gene: TRBJ2-1
D gene: TRBD2
V gene: TRBV5-6